This T cell receptor (beta chain) was sequenced in a study of blood T cell repertoires in COVID-19. Study context: Samples of COVID-19 (acute and convalescent) were obtained from the United States, Italy and Spain. T cells, B-cell-depleted T cells, or PBMCs supplied cDNA or gDNA.

This clone was counted only a few times. Per the germline V gene, CDR1 is MNHEY and CDR2 is SVGAGI. The CDR3 length is 12 residues. Trimming took 5 bases from V and 8 from J, leaving 7 bases between them. As handled by the study authors: Nucleated cell number was recorded as an estimate derived from reference gene primer amplification. Measured with immunoSEQ multiplex PCR; TCRdb has only the in-frame clones, and not every one. V and J calls and clone size are given by that table; D and trimming were obtained from the DNA. The sample lists approximately 200,000 clones; around 82% were seen once. This sequence joins TRBV6-5 and TRBJ1-6; weak D call: TRBD1 (6 bases). The sample consisted of peripheral blood. This clonotype was sampled from a woman aged 25-40 years who had recovered from COVID-19. This CDR3 is CASSPGDSPLHF. CDR3 coding DNA: TGTGCCAGCAGTCCAGGGGATTCACCCCTCCACTTT.